This TCR beta chain was recorded in a study of cytomegalovirus exposure and HLA in healthy donors. The table came from immunoSEQ multiplex PCR; TCRdb's copy has only in-frame clones and leaves some out. Of 150,000 to 200,000 clones listed, around 81% are singletons. This CDR3 is built from 13 residues. The V end was cut by 5 bases, the J end by 1 base, with 8 bases between. Germline CDR1 SGHVS, CDR2 FNYEAQ. The material sequenced was PBMCs. This TCR was recovered from a man younger than 45 in good health and CMV-seropositive. This sequence joins TRBV7-6 and TRBJ1-1, with D uncertain. The CDR3 here is CASSTTGNTEAFF. Here the CDR3 DNA reads TGTGCCAGCAGCACGACGGGGAACACTGAAGCTTTCTTT. The variable domain in full, completed from reference TRBV7-6 and TRBJ1-1, reads GAGVSQSPRYKVTKRGQDVALRCDPISGHVSLYWYRQALGQGPEFLTYFNYEAQQDKSGLPNDRFSAERPEGSISTLTIQRTEQRDSAMYRCASSTTGNTEAFFGQGTRLTVV.